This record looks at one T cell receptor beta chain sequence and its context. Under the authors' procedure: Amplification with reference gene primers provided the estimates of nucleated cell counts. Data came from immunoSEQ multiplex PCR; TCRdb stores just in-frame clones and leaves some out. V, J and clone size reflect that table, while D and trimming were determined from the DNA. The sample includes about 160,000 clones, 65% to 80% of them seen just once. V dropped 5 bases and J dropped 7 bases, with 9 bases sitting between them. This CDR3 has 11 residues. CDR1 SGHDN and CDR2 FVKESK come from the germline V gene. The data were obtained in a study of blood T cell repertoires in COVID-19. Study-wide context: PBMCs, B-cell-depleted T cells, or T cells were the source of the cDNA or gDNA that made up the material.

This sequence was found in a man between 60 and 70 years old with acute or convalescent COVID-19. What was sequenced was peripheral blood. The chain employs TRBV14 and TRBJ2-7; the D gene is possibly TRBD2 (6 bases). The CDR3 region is CASSVGGEQYF. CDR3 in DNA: TGTGCCAGCAGCGTCGGGGGAGAGCAGTACTTC.